The rows below give T cell receptor beta chains drawn from one sample of a study of human T cells and chemical hapten exposure. TCRdb redid the calling of the RACE reads with MiXCR, one entry per CDR3 protein. The profile shows over 85,000 distinct CDR3 sequences, 9.3% of them singletons. The sequencing used whole blood, collected in connection with sensitization to the hapten diphenylcyclopropenone (DPC). Receptors were obtained from a woman aged 40 to 50 with alopecia areata. Some clones in this sample may be carry-over from other donors' samples. CDR3s include the opening cysteine and the closing phenylalanine or tryptophan. The D gene is left open where the match is weak. Part of the rows lack a size; the others show once, few, many or a class for expanded clones.

TRBV29-1,TRBJ1-1,many,TRBD1,TGCAGCGGAGGGGACAGGCTGATGAACACTGAAGCTTTCTTT,CSGGDRLMNTEAFF
TRBV7-6,TRBJ2-3,NA,TRBD1,TGTGCCAGCAGCTTTGGGACAGGCTCCCCAGATACGCAGTATTTT,CASSFGTGSPDTQYF
TRBV7-8,TRBJ2-2,NA,TRBD1,TGTGCCAGCAGCTTTGGAGGACAGGGGTACACCGGGGAGCTGTTTTTT,CASSFGGQGYTGELFF
TRBV29-1,TRBJ1-1,few,NA,TGCAGCGTTGGAACGGTCGGTGAAGCTTTCTTT,CSVGTVGEAFF
TRBV7-2,TRBJ2-2,NA,NA,TGTGCCAGCAGCCCCCTCTACCACACCGGGGAGCTGTTTTTT,CASSPLYHTGELFF
TRBV5-4,TRBJ2-1,few,TRBD2,TGTGCCAGCAGCTTGAGCGGGACCAACTACAATGAGCAGTTCTTC,CASSLSGTNYNEQFF
TRBV20-1,TRBJ2-4,many,NA,TGCAGTGCTAGGGGGGGGCTAGCCAAAAACATTCAGTACTTC,CSARGGLAKNIQYF
TRBV29-1,TRBJ1-2,many,NA,TGCAGCGTTGAAGTAAGCGGGAACTATGGCTACACCTTC,CSVEVSGNYGYTF
TRBV20-1,TRBJ2-7,NA,NA,TGCAGTGCTACAGGTGACAACTACGAGCAGTACTTC,CSATGDNYEQYF
TRBV9,TRBJ2-3,NA,NA,TGTGCCAGCAGCGACGGACAGCGGGATACGCAGTATTTT,CASSDGQRDTQYF
TRBV29-1,TRBJ1-1,NA,NA,TGCAGCGCAGACCGTGGCAACACTGAAGCTTTCTTT,CSADRGNTEAFF
TRBV12-3/TRBV12-4,TRBJ2-4,many,NA,TGTGCCAGCAGTTTAAGGGCCTTCGGACCTGTAAACATTCAGTACTTC,CASSLRAFGPVNIQYF
TRBV20-1,TRBJ1-2,many,TRBD1,TGCAGTGCTAGAGGACAGGGAATTGACTATGGCTACACCTTC,CSARGQGIDYGYTF
TRBV12-3/TRBV12-4,TRBJ1-6,many,NA,TGTGCCAGCAGTTGGAGCCAAACAGGCAATTCACCCCTCCACTTT,CASSWSQTGNSPLHF
TRBV18,TRBJ1-6,few,NA,TGTGCCAGCTCACCAGGGACGGCAGGGAGAAATTCACCCCTCCACTTT,CASSPGTAGRNSPLHF
TRBV29-1,TRBJ2-5,NA,NA,TGCAGCTCCGGGTACTCCCAAGAGACCCAGTACTTC,CSSGYSQETQYF
TRBV29-1,TRBJ1-2,NA,NA,TGCAGCGTTCCTGAACCTTATGGCTACACCTTC,CSVPEPYGYTF
TRBV12-3/TRBV12-4,TRBJ2-3,few,TRBD2,TGTGCCAGCAGAGGACTAGCGGGAGTAGATACGCAGTATTTT,CASRGLAGVDTQYF
TRBV20-1,TRBJ2-7,few,NA,TGCAGTGCTTACCGGGACCTAGGAGACGAGCAGTACTTC,CSAYRDLGDEQYF
TRBV24-1,TRBJ2-1,many,TRBD2,TGTGCCACCAGTGACCCTACGACTAGCGGGAGCTCCTACAATGAGCAGTTCTTC,CATSDPTTSGSSYNEQFF
TRBV11-3,TRBJ1-1,few,NA,TGTGCCAGCAGCCACGGAGGTGTCGAAGCTTTCTTT,CASSHGGVEAFF
TRBV6-2/TRBV6-3,TRBJ1-5,many,NA,TGTGCCAGCTCTTCTGTGACACTGAATCAGCCCCAGCATTTT,CASSSVTLNQPQHF
TRBV10-3,TRBJ2-3,few,NA,TGTGCCATCACGCGGGCCCCGTCAGATACGCAGTATTTT,CAITRAPSDTQYF
TRBV24-1,TRBJ2-3,many,NA,TGTGCCACCAGTGATGGGGACGGGAAAGACACAGATACGCAGTATTTT,CATSDGDGKDTDTQYF
TRBV2,TRBJ2-1,many,TRBD1,TGTGCCAGCAGTGTGACTCAGGGGGCCCCTGGTGAGCAGTTCTTC,CASSVTQGAPGEQFF
TRBV29-1,TRBJ1-2,NA,NA,TGCAGCGCCGCGGACAGTAACTATGGCTACACCTTC,CSAADSNYGYTF
TRBV9,TRBJ1-2,many,NA,TGTGCCAGCAGCGCCAGCCCGCTGACGGGGACTAACTATGGCTACACCTTC,CASSASPLTGTNYGYTF
TRBV18,TRBJ1-4,NA,TRBD1,TGTGCCAGCTCACCCTTCGATCCCGGGACAGGGGATGAAAAACTGTTTTTT,CASSPFDPGTGDEKLFF
TRBV7-2,TRBJ2-1,many,TRBD2,TGTGCCAGCAGCCGAATTACCTGGACTAGCGGGCTCGTGGAGTACAATGAGCAGTTCTTC,CASSRITWTSGLVEYNEQFF
TRBV19,TRBJ2-3,few,TRBD2,TGTGCCAGTAGTACACTTAGCGGGAGTACAGATACGCAGTATTTT,CASSTLSGSTDTQYF
TRBV27,TRBJ2-1,medium-sized,TRBD2,TGTGCCAGCAGTGGATTAGCGGGAGGCCTCTACAATGAGCAGTTCTTC,CASSGLAGGLYNEQFF
TRBV11-2,TRBJ2-1,few,TRBD2,TGTGCCAGCAGCCCGGGAGGGGCCCGTTCCTACAATGAGCAGTTCTTC,CASSPGGARSYNEQFF
TRBV20-1,TRBJ2-1,many,NA,TGCAGTGCTAGAGGAGACGTGTTTGCGTCCAATGAGCAGTTCTTC,CSARGDVFASNEQFF